The 30 T cell receptor beta chains below come from one sample, sequenced in a study of spatial heterogeneity in lung cancer. MiXCR, run by TCRdb on the 5' RACE reads, gives a single entry per CDR3 protein. Of roughly 7,000 distinct CDR3 sequences in the sample, 7% were seen once. Time point in this sample: sample taken at primary tumor resection. Whole RNA was taken from tumor, nontumor lung or frozen PBMC; it was then sequenced unsorted. Here the sequenced sample was PBMCs, taken at surgery. The receptors shown here come from a male donor with early-stage non-small cell lung cancer.

As regards this clonotype: This beta chain is a stray sequence in a library constructed for alpha chains; its clone size is not meaningful. The chain links TRBV28 to TRBJ2-7; D could derive from TRBD1 or TRBD2 (5 bases each). The CDR3 has 13 residues. Trimming cost V 5 bases and J 7 bases, with 15 bases left between them. Germline V gives CDR1 MDHEN, CDR2 SYDVKM. CDR3 in DNA: TGTGCCAGCAGTCGTACGGTCTGGGGGGAGCAGTACTTC. It is translated as CASSRTVWGEQYF.

As to this clonotype: Being off target in a library aimed at alpha chains, this beta chain has a size of little meaning. The V gene is TRBV2, the J gene TRBJ2-1; TRBD1 matches 7 bases. The CDR3 loop spans 15 amino acids. Germline CDR1 SNHLY, CDR2 FYNNEI. With V trimmed by 4 bases and J by 3 bases, 6 bases remained unmatched. The DNA of the CDR3 is TGTGCCAGCAGTGCATCACAGGGGTTCTACAATGAGCAGTTCTTC. This codes for CASSASQGFYNEQFF.

This clonotype has just a few counts. This beta chain represents an off-target read in a library built for alpha chains; its size is of limited meaning. This chain joins TRBV3-1 and TRBJ1-5; D gene ambiguous. The CDR3 is 15 amino acids. CDR1 is LGHDT and CDR2 is YNNKEL in the germline V gene (reference sequence). Trimming shortened V by 1 base and J by 3 bases, and 10 bases separated the two germline ends. For the CDR3, the DNA is TGTGCCAGCAGCCAAGTCCTGGGAACCAATCAGCCCCAGCATTTT. It translates to CASSQVLGTNQPQHF.

For this clonotype: This beta chain is a stray sequence in a library constructed for alpha chains; its clone size is not meaningful. This chain connects TRBV11-3 to TRBJ1-1, with D possibly TRBD1 on 5 matching bases. This CDR3 has 13 residues. Looked up from germline, CDR1 is SGHNT and CDR2 is YENEEA. The V and J ends lost 5 bases and 6 bases respectively, with 13 bases between them. CDR3 sequence reads: CASSQGGWAEAFF. The CDR3 DNA is TGTGCCAGCAGCCAGGGAGGCTGGGCTGAAGCTTTCTTT.

This clonotype showed up many times. With the library built for alpha chains, this beta chain is off target and its frequency is not meaningful. This chain connects TRBV30 to TRBJ2-4, with unresolved D. The ends were cut back, 2 bases at V and 0 bases at J, with 8 bases in the middle. This CDR3 region has 14 residues. Germline V gives CDR1 GTSNPN, CDR2 SVGIG (reference sequence). CDR3: CAWSLPEAKNIQYF. In nucleotides, the CDR3 is TGTGCCTGGAGTTTACCTGAAGCCAAAAACATTCAGTACTTC.

This clonotype was seen at least ten times. This beta chain turned up in a library designed for alpha chains; as an off-target read, its abundance says little. The chain carries TRBV6-6 and TRBJ2-7, with D uncertain. This CDR3 region has 13 residues. V was trimmed by 1 base and J by 3 bases, leaving 7 bases between them. Germline CDR1 and CDR2: MNHNY and SVGAGI (reference sequence). CDR3 in DNA: TGTGCCAGCAGTTACTTGGACGGCTACGAGCAGTACGTC. Translating gives CASSYLDGYEQYV.

This clonotype was found many times. Found in a library prepared for alpha chains, this beta chain is an off-target read, and its abundance has little meaning. V and J are TRBV5-1 and TRBJ1-5, with TRBD1 identical over 7 bases. Germline assignment: CDR1 SGHRS and CDR2 YFSETQ. The junction had 2 bases not matched to a gene; V was cut back by 0 bases and J by 2 bases. The CDR3 spans 15 residues. CDR3 DNA sequence: TGCGCCAGCAGCTTGGGGGGACAGCGCAATCAGCCCCAGCATTTT. Encoded protein: CASSLGGQRNQPQHF. Supplemented by reference TRBV5-1 and TRBJ1-5, the full variable domain reads KAGVTQTPRYLIKTRGQQVTLSCSPISGHRSVSWYQQTPGQGLQFLFEYFSETQRNKGNFPGRFSGRQFSNSRSEMNVSTLELGDSALYLCASSLGGQRNQPQHFGDGTRLSIL.

This clonotype was counted many times. The library was prepared for alpha chains; this beta chain is a stray read, so its frequency means little. This chain links TRBV10-3 with TRBJ1-5; no definite D call. The ends were cut back, 2 bases at V and 7 bases at J, with 9 bases in the middle. Germline V gene lookup returns CDR1 ENHRY and CDR2 SYGVKD. This CDR3 has 13 residues. This CDR3 is CAISEGLGQPQHF. In nucleotides, the CDR3 is TGTGCCATCAGTGAGGGCTTGGGGCAGCCCCAGCATTTT.

This clonotype was seen many times. In a library made to pick up alpha chains, this beta chain is a stray read with a size that means little. The gene calls are TRBV11-3 and TRBJ1-1, with D uncertain. V dropped 3 bases and J dropped 1 base, with 9 bases sitting between them. Per the germline V gene, CDR1 is SGHNT and CDR2 is YENEEA. The CDR3 has 14 residues. Here the CDR3 reads CASSLHPSNTEAFF. The CDR3 DNA is TGTGCCAGCAGCTTGCATCCTTCGAACACTGAAGCTTTCTTT. Full variable domain (outside the CDR3, taken from reference TRBV11-3 and TRBJ1-1): EAGVVQSPRYKIIEKKQPVAFWCNPISGHNTLYWYLQNLGQGPELLIRYENEEAVDDSQLPKDRFSAERLKGVDSTLKIQPAELGDSAVYLCASSLHPSNTEAFFGQGTRLTVV.

This clonotype was recorded at least ten times. This beta chain appears as a stray read in a library generated for alpha chains; its size is not informative. V usage is TRBV15 and J usage is TRBJ2-2; 8 bases align to TRBD2. The CDR3 is 16 residues long. The germline V gene encodes CDR1 LNHNV and CDR2 YYDKDF (reference sequence). With V trimmed by 5 bases and J by 2 bases, 7 bases remained unmatched. DNA of the CDR3: TGTGCCACCAGCCGTAGCGGGGTTATAAACACCGGGGAGCTGTTTTTT. It codes for CATSRSGVINTGELFF.

In this sample, this clonotype turned up many times. This beta chain was picked up by a library intended for alpha chains and is off target, so its count carries little meaning. The V call is TRBV12-3 or TRBV12-4, the J call TRBJ1-1, with unresolved D. Trimming took 7 bases from V and 4 from J, leaving 16 bases between them. There are 14 residues in the CDR3. The CDR3 loop reads CASIKTPDGTEAFF. The CDR3 DNA follows: TGTGCCAGCATTAAGACGCCGGATGGCACTGAAGCTTTCTTT.

This clonotype came up many times. This beta chain was picked up by a library intended for alpha chains and is off target, so its count carries little meaning. V and J are TRBV7-9 and TRBJ1-1; D not resolved. The CDR3 covers 14 residues. Trimming removed 2 bases from V and 0 bases from J, with 7 bases in between. Germline V CDR1 and CDR2: SEHNR, FQNEAQ (reference sequence). CDR3 amino acids: CASSLMGLNTEAFF. The CDR3, as DNA: TGTGCCAGCAGCTTAATGGGGTTGAACACTGAAGCTTTCTTT. The full variable domain, its missing parts supplied by reference TRBV7-9 and TRBJ1-1, is DTGVSQNPRHKITKRGQNVTFRCDPISEHNRLYWYRQTLGQGPEFLTYFQNEAQLEKSRLLSDRFSAERPKGSFSTLEIQRTEQGDSAMYLCASSLMGLNTEAFFGQGTRLTVV.

This clonotype was found a few times. This beta chain lies outside the target of a library built for alpha chains; its clone size means little. This rearrangement joins TRBV12-3 or TRBV12-4 to TRBJ2-7; either TRBD1 or TRBD2 may fit D (5 bases each). CDR3 length: 23 residues. The ends were cut back, 6 bases at V and 2 bases at J, with 41 bases in the middle. The DNA of the CDR3 is TGTGCCAGCAGCCTCGCCCCGGGTCCTCAAGCCCCTACGGGGCCTCAAGGCCCCTACGAGCAGTACTTC. Its translation: CASSLAPGPQAPTGPQGPYEQYF.

In its sample, this clonotype was seen many times. For a library built for alpha chains, this beta chain is a stray read; little rests on its size. The chain carries TRBV3-1 and TRBJ2-5; D is unresolved. The CDR3 loop spans 12 amino acids. Deletions cut 2 bases from V and 5 bases from J, with 6 bases between. Germline lookup yields CDR1 LGHDT and CDR2 YNNKEL (reference sequence). The DNA of the CDR3 is TGTGCCAGCAGCCAACCCCGGGAGACCCAGTACTTC. Translation gives CASSQPRETQYF.

Many counts were recorded for this clonotype. Found in a library prepared for alpha chains, this beta chain is an off-target read, and its abundance has little meaning. The rearrangement links TRBV12-3 or TRBV12-4 to TRBJ2-1; 8 nucleotides align to TRBD2. V lost 10 bases and J lost 8; bases outside the gene matches: 13. The CDR3 has 14 amino acids. The CDR3, as DNA: TGTGCCACCGAGACCGGGGGGGCAAGGGATGAGCAGTTCTTC. Translating it yields CATETGGARDEQFF.

The table lists this clonotype with many counts. Being off target in a library aimed at alpha chains, this beta chain has a size of little meaning. The chain employs TRBV6-5 and TRBJ2-3; TRBD2 agrees at 11 bases. The germline gives CDR1 MNHEY, CDR2 SVGAGI. The CDR3 has 14 amino acids. Losses at the gene ends were 7 bases for V and 8 bases for J; bases not matched to a gene: 8. In nucleotides, the CDR3 is TGTGCCAGCAACGCCCATACTAGCGGGGGTACGCAGTATTTT. This gives the protein CASNAHTSGGTQYF.

As regards this clonotype: This beta chain came through as a stray read in a library set up for alpha chains, and its size says little. CDR3 sequence (DNA): TGTGCCAGCAGCCCCCGGTGGGGGCCTGGCTCCTACGAGCAGTACTTC. This codes for CASSPRWGPGSYEQYF. The chain recombines TRBV7-8 with TRBJ2-7, with D perhaps TRBD1 (6 bases). The CDR3 spans 16 residues. Germline lookup yields CDR1 SGHVS and CDR2 FQNEAQ. With 5 bases removed from V and 0 bases from J, the gap between germline ends came to 17 bases. Full variable domain (missing parts from reference TRBV7-8 and TRBJ2-7): GAGVSQSPRYKVAKRGQDVALRCDPISGHVSLFWYQQALGQGPEFLTYFQNEAQLDKSGLPSDRFFAERPEGSVSTLKIQRTQQEDSAVYLCASSPRWGPGSYEQYFGPGTRLTVT.

This clonotype was seen ten or more times. A library prepared for alpha chains yielded this beta chain as an off-target read; its size is of little meaning. CDR3 sequence (DNA): TGTGCCAGCAGCTTATCGGATGGTCAGCCCCAGCATTTT. Residues: CASSLSDGQPQHF. The V and J genes are TRBV11-2 and TRBJ1-5; D gene ambiguous. Trimming took 2 bases from V and 6 from J, leaving 8 bases between them. The CDR3 length is 13 residues. Germline loops: CDR1 SGHAT, CDR2 FQNNGV.

By sample share, this clonotype is medium-sized (0.01 to 0.1%). This beta chain lies outside the target of a library built for alpha chains; its clone size means little. The chain combines TRBV9 with TRBJ2-1, with TRBD2 matching 12 bases. V shed 4 bases and J 7 bases; nucleotides not matched to a gene: 9. CDR3 length equals 16 residues. CDR1 is SGDLS and CDR2 is YYNGEE in the germline V gene. The CDR3 DNA reads TGTGCCAGCAGCTCTCGGACTAGCGGGGTAAAGAATGAGCAGTTCTTC. This sequence encodes CASSSRTSGVKNEQFF. Filled out from reference TRBV9 and TRBJ2-1, the complete variable domain reads DSGVTQTPKHLITATGQRVTLRCSPRSGDLSVYWYQQSLDQGLQFLIQYYNGEERAKGNILERFSAQQFPDLHSELNLSSLELGDSALYFCASSSRTSGVKNEQFFGPGTRLTVL.

Ten or more counts support this clonotype. For a library built for alpha chains, this beta chain is a stray read; little rests on its size. The rearrangement uses TRBV29-1 and TRBJ1-5; a possible D gene is TRBD1 (6 bases). CDR1 is SQVTM and CDR2 is ANQGSEA in the germline V gene. V gave up 1 base and J gave up 0 bases, with 7 bases separating them. This CDR3 is 14 amino acids long. CDR3 protein: CSVEAGDSNQPQHF. The CDR3 DNA sequence: TGCAGCGTTGAAGCAGGGGATAGCAATCAGCCCCAGCATTTT.

This clonotype was detected ten times or more. This beta chain turned up in a library designed for alpha chains; as an off-target read, its abundance says little. The chain couples TRBV7-2 to TRBJ2-1, with 10 bases aligning to TRBD1. The germline V gene has CDR1 SGHTA and CDR2 FQGNSA. The junction had 5 bases not matched to a gene; V was cut back by 5 bases and J by 4 bases. This CDR3 spans 15 amino acids. CDR3 loop: CASSPWTGGYNEQFF. The DNA of the CDR3 is TGTGCCAGCAGCCCTTGGACAGGGGGGTACAATGAGCAGTTCTTC.

In its sample, this clonotype ranks as medium-sized. The library was built for alpha chains, so this beta chain is an off-target read and its size means little. The chain uses TRBV10-3 and TRBJ2-7, with D possibly being TRBD1 or TRBD2 (5 bases each). The CDR3 consists of 13 residues. Germline lookup yields CDR1 ENHRY and CDR2 SYGVKD. Trimming took off 0 bases at V and 7 bases at J, with 10 bases between the two ends. In DNA form, the CDR3 reads TGTGCCATCAGTGAGTCCGGGACGAGGGAGCAGTACTTC. Translation: CAISESGTREQYF.

As regards this clonotype: This beta chain represents an off-target read in a library built for alpha chains; its size is of limited meaning. The V gene is TRBV6-2 or TRBV6-3, the J gene TRBJ2-7; D is uncertain. V gave up 4 bases and J gave up 2 bases, with 6 bases separating them. Per germline, CDR1 MNHEY and CDR2 SVGEGT. CDR3 length equals 12 residues. CDR3 region: CASSSTTYEQYF. The CDR3 nucleotides are TGTGCCAGCAGTTCCACAACCTACGAGCAGTACTTC.

This clonotype occurred many times. Because this beta chain is a stray read in a library intended to capture alpha chains, its abundance should not be given much weight. V is TRBV3-1 and J is TRBJ2-2; no clear D gene. This CDR3 region has 12 residues. Trimming shortened V by 1 base and J by 13 bases, and 10 bases separated the two germline ends. Germline CDR1 and CDR2: LGHDT and YNNKEL (reference sequence). DNA of the CDR3: TGTGCCAGCAGCCAAGGGGCTCTCCGGCTGTTTTTT. Its protein product is CASSQGALRLFF.

On this clonotype itself: A library prepared for alpha chains yielded this beta chain as an off-target read; its size is of little meaning. J is TRBJ2-1 and V is TRBV28; the D gene could be TRBD1 or TRBD2 (5 bases each). Germline values: CDR1 MDHEN, CDR2 SYDVKM. The CDR3 length is 15 residues. The ends were cut back, 5 bases at V and 4 bases at J, with 15 bases in the middle. CDR3 in amino acids: CASSPSGTTYNEQFF. CDR3 DNA: TGTGCCAGCAGTCCCTCCGGGACCACGTACAATGAGCAGTTCTTC.

This clonotype occurred many times. This beta chain turned up in a library designed for alpha chains; as an off-target read, its abundance says little. V gene TRBV5-1 combines with J gene TRBJ2-1; possibly TRBD2 for D (6 bases). CDR1 is SGHRS, CDR2 YFSETQ, per germline. The V gene lost 0 bases and the J gene lost 3 bases, with 16 bases spanning the gap. The CDR3 has 17 residues. The CDR3 loop is CASSLGTAGPDYNEQFF. CDR3 DNA sequence: TGCGCCAGCAGCTTGGGGACGGCGGGGCCAGACTACAATGAGCAGTTCTTC.

This clonotype appeared many times. With the library built for alpha chains, this beta chain is off target and its frequency is not meaningful. CDR3 bases: TGTGCCACCAGCAGAGCCGCAGGGTCGGGCGAGCAGTACGTC. This translates into CATSRAAGSGEQYV. The chain uses TRBV15 and TRBJ2-7; perhaps TRBD1 as D (5 bases). Germline values: CDR1 LNHNV, CDR2 YYDKDF (reference sequence). The CDR3 spans 14 residues. V was shortened by 1 base and J by 6 bases, with 13 bases between the two germline ends.

In its sample, this clonotype ranks as medium-sized. In a library made to pick up alpha chains, this beta chain is a stray read with a size that means little. The genes are TRBV10-3 and TRBJ1-3; the D is unclear. Germline-derived CDR1 and CDR2 are ENHRY and SYGVKD. The V gene lost 6 bases and the J gene lost 0 bases, with 6 bases spanning the gap. The CDR3 is made up of 13 amino acids. CDR3 nucleotides: TGTGCCATCAGAGATAACTCTGGAAACACCATATATTTT. This codes for CAIRDNSGNTIYF.

Many counts were recorded for this clonotype. The library was built for alpha chains, so this beta chain is an off-target read and its size means little. The V gene is TRBV28, the J gene TRBJ1-1; 8 nucleotides align to TRBD1. This CDR3 has 15 residues. Germline loops: CDR1 MDHEN, CDR2 SYDVKM. V lost 5 bases and J lost 0; bases outside the gene matches: 5. This chain's CDR3 is CASSPPGGMNTEAFF. In nucleotides, the CDR3 is TGTGCCAGCAGTCCACCAGGGGGCATGAACACTGAAGCTTTCTTT.

About this clonotype itself: The size of this beta chain means little, since it is a stray read in a library made for alpha chains. The rearrangement uses TRBV5-6 and TRBJ1-1, with unresolved D. The V end lost 0 bases, the J end lost 0 bases, and 9 bases lay between the germline ends. The CDR3 is 15 residues long. The V gene's germline CDR1 is SGHDT and CDR2 YYEEEE. CDR3 residues: CASSLDSNLNTEAFF. The CDR3 DNA reads as TGTGCCAGCAGCTTGGACAGCAACCTGAACACTGAAGCTTTCTTT.